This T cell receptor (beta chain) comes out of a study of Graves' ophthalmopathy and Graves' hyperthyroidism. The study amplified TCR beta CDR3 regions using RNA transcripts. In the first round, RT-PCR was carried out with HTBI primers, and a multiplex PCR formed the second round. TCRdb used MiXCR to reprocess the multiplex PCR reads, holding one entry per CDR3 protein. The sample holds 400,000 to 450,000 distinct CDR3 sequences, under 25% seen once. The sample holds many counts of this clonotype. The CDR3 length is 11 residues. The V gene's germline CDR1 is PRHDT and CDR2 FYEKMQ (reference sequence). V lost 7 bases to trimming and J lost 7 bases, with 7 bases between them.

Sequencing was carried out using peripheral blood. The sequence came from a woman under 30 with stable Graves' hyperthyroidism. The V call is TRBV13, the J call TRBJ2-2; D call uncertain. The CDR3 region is CASTSHGELFF. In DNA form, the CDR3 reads TGTGCCAGCACCTCCCACGGGGAGCTGTTTTTT.